One sample yielded the 12 T cell receptor beta chains listed below, sequenced in a study of shared clonotypes between healthy human individuals. The data were produced by immunoSEQ multiplex PCR, yet TCRdb's version contains in-frame clones alone and is incomplete. The sample has approximately 1.4 million clones; 95% to 99% are singletons. Material for sequencing was naive CD4+ T cells sorted from blood. Indicated subset: CD45RA+ positively selected. The receptors originated from a man aged 25 to 40 in good health.

The chain is built from TRBV19 and TRBJ1-1; D ambiguous. The CDR3 extends over 16 amino acids. V was shortened by 3 bases and J by 0 bases, with 14 bases between the two germline ends. Germline V gives CDR1 LNHDA, CDR2 SQIVND (reference sequence). The CDR3 protein is CASSIGPGPMNTEAFF. The CDR3, as DNA: TGTGCCAGTAGTATTGGGCCAGGTCCTATGAACACTGAAGCTTTCTTT.

This clone was seen once. The chain links TRBV10-3 to TRBJ2-2, with D perhaps TRBD1 (7 bases). CDR3 length equals 14 residues. Germline CDR1 reads ENHRY; CDR2 reads SYGVKD. V dropped 5 bases and J dropped 3 bases, with 10 bases sitting between them. Here the CDR3 reads CAISFRGDTGELFF. The CDR3 region has the DNA TGTGCCATCAGTTTCAGGGGGGACACCGGGGAGCTGTTTTTT.

The chain employs TRBV11-3 and TRBJ2-7, with 13 bases aligning to TRBD2. V trimming: 4 bases; J trimming: 2 bases; junction bases outside the gene matches: 2. The V gene's germline CDR1 is SGHNT and CDR2 YENEEA. CDR3 size: 15 residues. CDR3 bases: TGTGCCAGCAGCTCGGGACTAGCGGGACCCTACGAGCAGTACTTC. This translates into CASSSGLAGPYEQYF.

This clone showed up just once. The rearrangement links TRBV15 to TRBJ2-5; D is perhaps TRBD1 (5 bases). The CDR3 contains 15 residues. Germline CDR1 LNHNV, CDR2 YYDKDF (reference sequence). The V gene lost 0 bases and the J gene lost 3 bases, with 11 bases spanning the gap. Here the CDR3 reads CATSRDRGREETQYF. CDR3 in DNA: TGTGCCACCAGCAGAGATAGGGGCAGGGAAGAGACCCAGTACTTC.

The gene calls are TRBV7-8 and TRBJ1-4; D might be TRBD1 (5 bases). Looked up from germline, CDR1 is SGHVS and CDR2 is FQNEAQ. The V gene lost 5 bases and the J gene lost 7 bases, with 23 bases spanning the gap. This CDR3 is built from 17 residues. The CDR3 nucleotides read TGTGCCAGCAGCCTAGTGGGGACCCAAGCAATGGGTGAAAAACTGTTTTTT. Translated, it gives CASSLVGTQAMGEKLFF.

This chain connects TRBV5-6 to TRBJ1-1; D unresolved. The V gene lost 1 base and the J gene lost 9 bases, with 10 bases spanning the gap. Looked up from germline, CDR1 is SGHDT and CDR2 is YYEEEE. The CDR3 consists of 12 residues. CDR3 coding DNA: TGTGCCAGCAGCTTGAGCGTGGGAAAAGCTTTCTTT. Translating gives CASSLSVGKAFF.

This clone was counted once. The chain carries TRBV28 and TRBJ1-5; D gene uncertain. Germline lookup yields CDR1 MDHEN and CDR2 SYDVKM. Trimming shortened V by 6 bases and J by 4 bases, and 22 bases separated the two germline ends. The CDR3 runs to 17 residues. As DNA, the CDR3 is TGTGCCAGCAGCCCTAAGGTGGCACAGAGGTCGAATCAGCCCCAGCATTTT. Amino acids: CASSPKVAQRSNQPQHF. Filled out from reference TRBV28 and TRBJ1-5, the complete variable domain reads DVKVTQSSRYLVKRTGEKVFLECVQDMDHENMFWYRQDPGLGLRLIYFSYDVKMKEKGDIPEGYSVSREKKERFSLILESASTNQTSMYLCASSPKVAQRSNQPQHFGDGTRLSIL.

The chain has TRBV6-6 and TRBJ2-7; TRBD2 might be the D (6 bases). This CDR3 contains 15 residues. In germline, CDR1 is MNHNY, CDR2 SVGAGI (reference sequence). V lost 8 bases, J lost 7 bases, and 24 bases lay in between. CDR3 in DNA: TGTGCCAGCGCTCCGGAGGGACCAGCCCGAGGTGAGCAGTACTTC. Residues: CASAPEGPARGEQYF.

The gene calls are TRBV5-6 and TRBJ2-3; 8 nucleotides align to TRBD2. Germline CDR1 reads SGHDT; CDR2 reads YYEEEE. The J segment lost 2 bases and the V segment lost 4 bases, leaving 9 bases of the junction unmatched. The CDR3 is 16 residues long. The CDR3 DNA sequence: TGTGCCAGCAGCCCCGTTTCCGGGAGGGACACAGATACGCAGTATTTT. It is translated as CASSPVSGRDTDTQYF.

The chain has TRBV15 and TRBJ2-5; D is undetermined. The CDR3 has 12 amino acids. The V gene's germline CDR1 is LNHNV and CDR2 YYDKDF (reference sequence). The V gene lost 0 bases and the J gene lost 7 bases, with 6 bases spanning the gap. This CDR3 reads CATSRDGVTQYF. Here the CDR3 DNA reads TGTGCCACCAGCAGAGATGGTGTGACCCAGTACTTC.

A note on this clone: The junction differs from germline at one of its ends, possibly a read error. The chain has TRBV2 and TRBJ1-1, with D perhaps matching TRBD1 (5 bases). The germline V gene encodes CDR1 SNHLY and CDR2 FYNNEI. This CDR3 spans 13 amino acids. For the CDR3, the DNA is TGTGCCAGCAGTGAAGCGGGGGTGACTGGAGCTTTCTTT. It specifies CASSEAGVTGAFF.

The CDR3 reads CASKSGADNQPQHF. The DNA for the CDR3 is TGTGCCAGCAAATCAGGGGCCGACAATCAGCCCCAGCATTTT. The chain links TRBV28 to TRBJ1-5; D is possibly TRBD1 (6 bases). V lost 7 bases to trimming and J lost 3 bases, with 13 bases between them. The CDR3 contains 14 residues. Germline CDR1 and CDR2: MDHEN and SYDVKM.